This TCR beta chain came from a study of human T cells and chemical hapten exposure. Overall study results and limits: Expanded TCRs made up significantly more big CDR3 similarity clusters than controls did.

Time point given: patch test 1, 2 weeks after DPC sensitization. Treatment denoted: therapeutic diphenylcyclopropenone sensitization with weekly scalp DPC. Concerning this clonotype: Its specificity is not known.

One entry per CDR3 protein results from TCRdb running MiXCR on the RACE reads. The top ten hold 4% to 5% of the sample, which has 85,000 or so distinct CDR3 sequences, approximately 11% seen once. The sequencing used whole blood, collected in connection with sensitization to the hapten diphenylcyclopropenone (DPC). The TCR originated in a woman between 45 and 65 years old with alopecia areata. Some clones in this sample may be carry-over from other donors' samples.

This CDR3 is CASAGERYNEQFF. The DNA for the CDR3 is TGTGCCAGCGCGGGGGAAAGGTACAATGAGCAGTTCTTC. This chain uses TRBV11-2 with TRBJ2-1, with 7 bases matching TRBD2. Germline CDR1 reads SGHAT; CDR2 reads FQNNGV. V shed 8 bases, J shed 4 bases, and the junction held 5 bases outside the gene matches. The CDR3 has 13 amino acids.